These T cell receptor beta chains were read from a single sample in a study of PD-1 blockade in classical Hodgkin lymphoma. Repertoires were generated with immunoSEQ multiplex PCR, while TCRdb's copy carries only in-frame clones and drops some. The sample has approximately 8,000 clones, 75% to 80% seen once. The sample consisted of peripheral blood mononuclear cells (PBMCs), taken before the fourth cycle of nivolumab. These receptors were collected from a human donor with classical Hodgkin lymphoma. Both conserved end residues are trimmed from each CDR3. A row's size may be missing; if present it is once, few, many or a size class.

clone size: NA; J gene: TRBJ2-1; V gene: TRBV30; CDR3 protein: AWRGLAGLNEQF
clone size: once; J gene: TRBJ1-4; V gene: TRBV19; CDR3 protein: ASKEDGKEKLF
clone size: NA; J gene: TRBJ2-1; V gene: TRBV21-1; CDR3 protein: ASSKEKSGRPTVDNEQF
clone size: few; J gene: TRBJ1-4; V gene: TRBV6-1; CDR3 protein: ASRGGEKLF
clone size: NA; J gene: TRBJ2-1; V gene: TRBV5-4; CDR3 protein: ASSLFAGGFNEQF
clone size: NA; J gene: TRBJ2-2; V gene: TRBV5-1; CDR3 protein: ASKVGSSPNTGELF
clone size: NA; J gene: TRBJ2-3; V gene: TRBV4-3; CDR3 protein: ASSQVVTDTQY
clone size: NA; J gene: TRBJ1-2; V gene: TRBV10-3; CDR3 protein: AISEGVVYGYT
clone size: NA; J gene: TRBJ2-1; V gene: TRBV2; CDR3 protein: ASSPLLTSGGRGYNEQF
clone size: NA; J gene: TRBJ2-1; V gene: TRBV7-2; CDR3 protein: ASSPRGWDEQF
clone size: NA; J gene: TRBJ1-3; V gene: TRBV5-1; CDR3 protein: ASSLAGASSGNTIY
clone size: few; J gene: TRBJ2-7; V gene: TRBV6-5; CDR3 protein: ASSQRQGAYEQY
clone size: NA; J gene: TRBJ2-7; V gene: TRBV9; CDR3 protein: ASSPSGAANYEQY
clone size: NA; J gene: TRBJ2-7; V gene: TRBV4-1; CDR3 protein: ASSQESTGGYEQY
clone size: NA; J gene: TRBJ2-5; V gene: TRBV7-8; CDR3 protein: ASSFKRTQETQY
clone size: NA; J gene: TRBJ2-7; V gene: TRBV29-1; CDR3 protein: SAQLGRGNEQY
clone size: once; J gene: TRBJ2-2; V gene: TRBV7-9; CDR3 protein: ASSFSGNTGELF
clone size: NA; J gene: TRBJ1-5; V gene: TRBV6-1; CDR3 protein: ASSEQGIGNQPQH
clone size: NA; J gene: TRBJ2-5; V gene: TRBV14; CDR3 protein: ASSPRTSRQETQY
clone size: NA; J gene: TRBJ2-5; V gene: TRBV11-2; CDR3 protein: ASSLRGPQETQY
clone size: NA; J gene: TRBJ2-1; V gene: TRBV18; CDR3 protein: ASSSGGSGRIGEQF
clone size: NA; J gene: TRBJ2-3; V gene: TRBV27; CDR3 protein: ASSAWDSHTDTQY
clone size: once; J gene: TRBJ2-3; V gene: TRBV4-3; CDR3 protein: ASSQERTSGGATGTQY
clone size: NA; J gene: TRBJ1-5; V gene: TRBV5-6; CDR3 protein: ASSLYRGEGNQPQH
clone size: NA; J gene: TRBJ2-7; V gene: TRBV6-5; CDR3 protein: ASSDRGQPYEQY
clone size: NA; J gene: TRBJ1-1; V gene: TRBV2; CDR3 protein: ASSVADSIGKRAF
clone size: NA; J gene: TRBJ2-5; V gene: TRBV7-2; CDR3 protein: ASSLGTSGGYQETQY
clone size: NA; J gene: TRBJ1-4; V gene: TRBV28; CDR3 protein: ASSSTGITNEKLF
clone size: NA; J gene: TRBJ2-3; V gene: TRBV9; CDR3 protein: ASSPPRQGYTDTQY
clone size: NA; J gene: TRBJ2-7; V gene: TRBV7-9; CDR3 protein: ASSHGTAKF
clone size: NA; J gene: TRBJ2-3; V gene: TRBV7-9; CDR3 protein: ASSSTLGGPDTQY
clone size: NA; J gene: TRBJ1-1; V gene: TRBV9; CDR3 protein: ASSVAQGMRTEAF
clone size: NA; J gene: TRBJ1-2; V gene: TRBV28; CDR3 protein: ASSLVATAAYGYT
clone size: NA; J gene: TRBJ1-1; V gene: TRBV5-8; CDR3 protein: ASSFESVRGRAF
clone size: NA; J gene: TRBJ2-3; V gene: TRBV28; CDR3 protein: ASSPQSPSTDTQY
clone size: once; J gene: TRBJ2-3; V gene: TRBV4-1; CDR3 protein: ASSQDHRPSGVGDTQY
clone size: NA; J gene: TRBJ1-1; V gene: TRBV7-9; CDR3 protein: ASSPGGYLGTEAF
clone size: NA; J gene: TRBJ2-5; V gene: TRBV7-2; CDR3 protein: ASSLRAGGSGVQETQY
clone size: few; J gene: TRBJ2-7; V gene: TRBV11-2; CDR3 protein: ASSRGDYEQY
clone size: NA; J gene: TRBJ2-7; V gene: TRBV11-3; CDR3 protein: ASSLEMGYEQY
clone size: NA; J gene: TRBJ1-2; V gene: TRBV4-3; CDR3 protein: ASSQGDGLYGYT
clone size: NA; J gene: TRBJ2-1; V gene: TRBV28; CDR3 protein: ASSLPANYNEQF
clone size: NA; J gene: TRBJ2-5; V gene: TRBV10-1; CDR3 protein: ASSGELQETQY
clone size: NA; J gene: TRBJ2-1; V gene: TRBV7-9; CDR3 protein: ASSGLAGGLYNEQF
clone size: NA; J gene: TRBJ1-1; V gene: TRBV4-3; CDR3 protein: ASSQAATSNTEAF
clone size: NA; J gene: TRBJ1-5; V gene: TRBV7-9; CDR3 protein: ASSFEGAGQPQH
clone size: NA; J gene: TRBJ2-1; V gene: TRBV15; CDR3 protein: ATSRGTSSVNEQF
clone size: NA; J gene: TRBJ2-3; V gene: TRBV30; CDR3 protein: AWSAPASGGNTQY
clone size: NA; J gene: TRBJ2-3; V gene: TRBV27; CDR3 protein: ASSPYTSTDTQY
clone size: NA; J gene: TRBJ1-2; V gene: TRBV4-2; CDR3 protein: ASSQGGADNYGYT
clone size: NA; J gene: TRBJ2-2; V gene: TRBV15; CDR3 protein: ATKTGPQGPGELF
clone size: NA; J gene: TRBJ2-3; V gene: TRBV29-1; CDR3 protein: SEPDRVGTDTQY